This passage covers 13 T cell receptor beta chains from one sample sequenced in a study of blood T cell repertoires in COVID-19. Some clones are missing from TCRdb's copy, which holds only in-frame ones; the method was immunoSEQ multiplex PCR. The sample records about 400,000 clones, around 90% being singletons. The specimen sequenced was PBMCs or T cells enriched from blood (not recorded which). The source of these receptors is a woman aged 40 to 50 with acute COVID-19.

The rearrangement uses TRBV11-3 and TRBJ2-2; TRBD2 is a possible D gene (5 bases). Per germline, CDR1 SGHNT and CDR2 YENEEA. Trimming left V 1 base short and J 5 bases short, with 11 bases between. The CDR3 contains 15 residues. This CDR3 reads CASSLAPGVTGELFF. CDR3 sequence (DNA): TGTGCCAGCAGCTTAGCTCCCGGGGTGACCGGGGAGCTGTTTTTT. Combining the CDR3 with reference TRBV11-3 and TRBJ2-2 gives the whole variable domain EAGVVQSPRYKIIEKKQPVAFWCNPISGHNTLYWYLQNLGQGPELLIRYENEEAVDDSQLPKDRFSAERLKGVDSTLKIQPAELGDSAVYLCASSLAPGVTGELFFGEGSRLTVL.

This clone occurred once. The V call is TRBV30, the J call TRBJ1-6; D perhaps matches TRBD1 (5 bases). CDR1 is GTSNPN, CDR2 SVGIG, per germline (reference sequence). V lost 0 bases, J lost 10 bases, and 13 bases lay in between. The CDR3 extends over 14 amino acids. Here the CDR3 DNA reads TGTGCCTGGAGTGTCCAGGGCCCCCAATCACCCCTCCACTTT. This encodes CAWSVQGPQSPLHF. Filled out from reference TRBV30 and TRBJ1-6, the complete variable domain reads SQTIHQWPATLVQPVGSPLSLECTVEGTSNPNLYWYRQAAGRGLQLLFYSVGIGQISSEVPQNLSASRPQDRQFILSSKKLLLSDSGFYLCAWSVQGPQSPLHFGNGTRLTVT.

V gene TRBV19 combines with J gene TRBJ2-7; 9 bases are a match to TRBD2. Trimming at V came to 6 bases and at J to 2 bases, leaving 11 bases not matched to a gene. The CDR3 totals 16 residues. The germline CDR1 and CDR2 sequences are LNHDA and SQIVND (reference sequence). The CDR3 coding sequence is TGTGCCAGTAGCCGTAACCTAGCGGGGCTAACCTACGAGCAGTACTTC. It yields the protein CASSRNLAGLTYEQYF.

The chain employs TRBV2 and TRBJ2-7; D may be TRBD1 (6 bases). The ends were cut back, 8 bases at V and 6 bases at J, with 14 bases in the middle. CDR1 is SNHLY and CDR2 is FYNNEI in the germline V gene. The CDR3 runs 12 residues. DNA of the CDR3: TGTGCCAGCGGGCACAGGGTCAGCGAGCAGTACTTC. Translation gives CASGHRVSEQYF. Looking up the rest from reference TRBV2 and TRBJ2-7 gives the full variable domain: EPEVTQTPSHQVTQMGQEVILRCVPISNHLYFYWYRQILGQKVEFLVSFYNNEISEKSEIFDDQFSVERPDGSNFTLKIRSTKLEDSAMYFCASGHRVSEQYFGPGTRLTVT.

This clone was seen a handful of times. The V call is TRBV3-1 (or the pseudogene TRBV3-2), the J call TRBJ1-4; 7 bases fit TRBD1. The CDR3 runs 14 residues. V was pared by 7 bases and J by 0 bases, with 2 bases of the junction left unmatched. Germline-derived CDR1 and CDR2 are LGHDT and YNNKEL (reference sequence). The CDR3 DNA reads TGTGCCAGCACCAGGGGGTCAACTAATGAAAAACTGTTTTTT. As protein: CASTRGSTNEKLFF.

The V gene is TRBV18, the J gene TRBJ2-6; 12 bases map to TRBD1. The CDR3 totals 19 residues. Germline V CDR1 and CDR2: KGHSH, LQKENI. The junction had 7 bases not matched to a gene; V was cut back by 3 bases and J by 1 base. The CDR3 loop is CASSPTGTGGFSGANVLTF. CDR3 DNA sequence: TGTGCCAGCTCACCGACCGGGACAGGGGGCTTTTCTGGGGCCAACGTCCTGACTTTC.

The V gene is TRBV5-1, the J gene TRBJ1-1, with no clear D. V lost 5 bases to trimming and J lost 6 bases, with 20 bases between them. This CDR3 region has 15 residues. Germline assignment: CDR1 SGHRS and CDR2 YFSETQ. CDR3 bases: TGCGCCAGCAGGGGAGCGGCAGGATCGAGGGCTGAAGCTTTCTTT. Translated, it gives CASRGAAGSRAEAFF.

This chain connects TRBV5-1 to TRBJ1-1; 8 positions agree with TRBD1. CDR3 length equals 16 residues. Trimming cost V 0 bases and J 8 bases; bases outside gene matches: 12. Germline V lookup: CDR1 SGHRS, CDR2 YFSETQ. The CDR3 protein is CASSLVGGQGALEAFF. CDR3 DNA sequence: TGCGCCAGCAGCTTGGTCGGTGGCCAGGGGGCCCTCGAAGCTTTCTTT.

The chain uses TRBV9 and TRBJ2-5; 10 bases map to TRBD2. The CDR3 has 15 amino acids. Germline CDR1 reads SGDLS; CDR2 reads YYNGEE. V shed 0 bases and J 5 bases; nucleotides not matched to a gene: 4. DNA for the CDR3: TGTGCCAGCAGCGTAGAGCTAGCGGGGGAGGAGACCCAGTACTTC. Amino acid sequence: CASSVELAGEETQYF.

V and J are TRBV29-1 and TRBJ1-4; 8 bases are shared with TRBD1. This CDR3 comprises 13 residues. Germline assignment: CDR1 SQVTM and CDR2 ANQGSEA. Trimming cost V 3 bases and J 5 bases; bases outside gene matches: 2. The CDR3, as DNA: TGCAGCGTTGATCCAGGGGGCAATGAAAAACTGTTTTTT. As protein: CSVDPGGNEKLFF. The variable domain in full, with the rest retrieved from reference TRBV29-1 and TRBJ1-4, is SAVISQKPSRDICQRGTSLTIQCQVDSQVTMMFWYRQQPGQSLTLIATANQGSEATYESGFVIDKFPISRPNLTFSTLTVSNMSPEDSSIYLCSVDPGGNEKLFFGSGTQLSVL.

The rearrangement joins TRBV7-8 to TRBJ2-7, with a weak D call TRBD1 (5 bases). The CDR3 is made up of 17 amino acids. Germline assignment: CDR1 SGHVS and CDR2 FQNEAQ. V was trimmed by 2 bases and J by 6 bases, leaving 23 bases between them. This CDR3 reads CASSLFLLEQGRGEQYF. CDR3 bases: TGTGCCAGCAGCTTATTTTTACTGGAGCAGGGTAGAGGCGAGCAGTACTTC.

This clone showed up just a few times. CDR3 in amino acids: CASKTGGGNTIYF. The CDR3 DNA follows: TGTGCCAGCAAGACAGGTGGAGGAAACACCATATATTTT. The rearrangement joins TRBV2 to TRBJ1-3, with D perhaps matching TRBD1 (6 bases). The CDR3 covers 13 residues. Germline CDR1 reads SNHLY; CDR2 reads FYNNEI. Deletions cut 7 bases from V and 4 bases from J, with 11 bases between.

This rearrangement joins TRBV6-6 to TRBJ2-5; 16 nucleotides match TRBD2. J was trimmed by 5 bases and V by 5 bases; bases with no gene match: 8. CDR3 length: 17 residues. Germline V gene lookup returns CDR1 MNHNY and CDR2 SVGAGI (reference sequence). Here the CDR3 reads CASSRGTSGGASETQYF. CDR3 nucleotide sequence: TGTGCCAGCAGTCGCGGGACTAGCGGGGGGGCCTCCGAGACCCAGTACTTC.